This T cell receptor (beta chain) was profiled in a study of OX40 agonist ivuxolimab in advanced cancers. For the study at large: Earlier treatment with anti-PD-1, anti-PD-L1 or anti-CTLA-4 was permitted, and over 35% had received some. Partial responses were achieved by three patients: one hepatocellular carcinoma, two cutaneous melanoma. Study-wide results and limits: Nonresponders included some who also had low normalized T-cell clonal expansion. CD4+ and CD8+ T cells in blood underwent clonal expansion by week 6 at 0.1 to 3.0 mg/kg.

Some clones are missing from TCRdb's copy, which holds only in-frame ones; the method was immunoSEQ multiplex PCR. The sample lists some 150,000 clones; 90% were seen once. This clone has more than one count but fewer than ten. The antigen remains unidentified. The CDR3 has 14 amino acids. V gave up 4 bases and J gave up 8 bases, with 15 bases separating them. The germline V gene has CDR1 LNHDA and CDR2 SQIVND (reference sequence). V and J are TRBV19 and TRBJ2-1; tentative D call: TRBD2 (6 bases). This sequence originates from an adult with an advanced solid tumor such as melanoma, head and neck, liver or kidney cancer. The source material was CD4+ or CD8+ T cells sorted from blood, sampled in a trial of the OX40 agonist ivuxolimab. Written as DNA, the CDR3 is TGTGCCAGTAGTAGACGGGAGCGCCTCGATGAGCAGTTCTTC. Amino acid sequence: CASSRRERLDEQFF.